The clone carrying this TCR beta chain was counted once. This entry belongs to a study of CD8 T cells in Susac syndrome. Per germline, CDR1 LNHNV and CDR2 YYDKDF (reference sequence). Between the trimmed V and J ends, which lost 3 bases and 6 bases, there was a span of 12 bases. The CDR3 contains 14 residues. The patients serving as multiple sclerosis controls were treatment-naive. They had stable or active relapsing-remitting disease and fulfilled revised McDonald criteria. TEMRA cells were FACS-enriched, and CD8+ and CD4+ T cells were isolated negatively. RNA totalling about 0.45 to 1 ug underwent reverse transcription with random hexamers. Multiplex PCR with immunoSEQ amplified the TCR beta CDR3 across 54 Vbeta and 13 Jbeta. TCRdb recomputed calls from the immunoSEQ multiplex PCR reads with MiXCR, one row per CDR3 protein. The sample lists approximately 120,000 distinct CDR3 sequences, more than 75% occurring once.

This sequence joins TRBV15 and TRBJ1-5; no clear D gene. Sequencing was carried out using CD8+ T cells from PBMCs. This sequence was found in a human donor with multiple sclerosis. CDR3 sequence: CATSSDPGGQPQHF. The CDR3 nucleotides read TGTGCCACCAGCAGCGACCCGGGCGGTCAGCCCCAGCATTTT.